These 3 T cell receptor beta chains share one sample of origin, sequenced in a study of PD-L1 blockade in urothelial cancer. The sample's time point: pretreatment peripheral blood. Generated by immunoSEQ multiplex PCR, the TCRdb table keeps only in-frame clones and is missing some. Among tens of thousands of clones listed, just under 85% were seen once. The sample here was PBMCs, taken around atezolizumab (anti-PD-L1) treatment. The receptors were sampled from a man aged 40-49 years with urothelial cancer.

The chain is built from TRBV19 and TRBJ1-2; 10 bases map to TRBD1. The CDR3 loop spans 16 amino acids. V trimming: 2 bases; J trimming: 6 bases; junction bases outside the gene matches: 9. Germline values: CDR1 LNHDA, CDR2 SQIVND (reference sequence). The CDR3 here is CASSINLGTGANGYTF. The CDR3 DNA follows: TGTGCCAGTAGTATAAACCTCGGGACAGGGGCCAATGGCTACACCTTC.

The chain is built from TRBV28 and TRBJ2-3, with 8 positions matching TRBD1. The CDR3 loop spans 16 amino acids. Trimming took 6 bases from V and 6 from J; bases not matched to a gene: 14. The germline CDR1 and CDR2 sequences are MDHEN and SYDVKM. CDR3 bases: TGTGCCAGCAGCCTCGGGACAGGACATCTAGGGGATACGCAGTATTTT. It translates to CASSLGTGHLGDTQYF.

V is TRBV29-1 and J is TRBJ1-2; the match to TRBD1 covers 7 bases. The germline V gene has CDR1 SQVTM and CDR2 ANQGSEA. V was clipped by 6 bases and J by 1 base; unmatched bases: 5. The CDR3 spans 13 residues. The CDR3 is CSVGTDDNYGYTF. CDR3 nucleotides: TGCAGCGTGGGGACAGACGATAACTATGGCTACACCTTC.